Listed below are T cell receptor delta chains from one sample, sequenced in a study of Vδ1+ human thymocytes. TCRdb redid clone calling on the multiplex PCR reads using CATT. The sample comprises fewer than 30,000 delta-chain clones, about 7% of which are singletons, and about 1% rests with the top ten. Sequences were obtained from Vdelta1+ gamma-delta thymocytes from the thymus. These receptors all stem from a girl in the first two years of life who had congenital heart surgery. The conserved cysteine and the conserved F or W are not part of the CDR3 here. Fields, in order: J gene, V gene, CDR3 protein.

j_gene: TRDJ1
v_gene: TRDV1
CDR3aa: ALGEGNPSGPPFTDKLI

j_gene: TRDJ1
v_gene: TRDV1
CDR3aa: ALGEYIPATGGYDKLI

j_gene: TRDJ1
v_gene: TRDV1
CDR3aa: ALGANSPPWVKVPLI

j_gene: TRDJ1
v_gene: TRDV1
CDR3aa: ALGEPPTNPQTDKLI

j_gene: TRDJ1
v_gene: TRDV1
CDR3aa: ALGELVLRGHTDKLI

j_gene: TRDJ1
v_gene: TRDV1
CDR3aa: ALGELSLLGGYAYTDKLI

j_gene: TRDJ2
v_gene: TRDV1
CDR3aa: ALGTTSHGTGGYAWAQLF

j_gene: TRDJ1
v_gene: TRDV1
CDR3aa: ALGELVILGEPLRLI

j_gene: TRDJ1
v_gene: TRDV1
CDR3aa: ALGPLYFPTTGAYTDKLI

j_gene: TRDJ1
v_gene: TRDV1
CDR3aa: ALGESPSGGYSYTDKLI

j_gene: TRDJ1
v_gene: TRDV1
CDR3aa: ALGEYLPALLGDKYADKLI

j_gene: TRDJ1
v_gene: TRAV29/DV5
CDR3aa: AAYLSDGGYFGKLI

j_gene: TRDJ1
v_gene: TRDV1
CDR3aa: ALGPPRPTFGGGYTDKLI

j_gene: TRDJ1
v_gene: TRDV1
CDR3aa: ALGEGKRYTDKLI

j_gene: TRDJ1
v_gene: TRDV1
CDR3aa: ALGELVIGREDKRNKLI

j_gene: TRDJ1
v_gene: TRDV1
CDR3aa: ALGASTAPDKLI

j_gene: TRDJ3
v_gene: TRDV2
CDR3aa: ACDTPVLGAASSWDTRQMF